This T cell receptor (beta chain) was obtained from a study of blood T cells in healthy people across ages. Next came a second PCR, run for roughly 6 to 11 cycles, which used a sample-barcoded 5' primer along with a J-beta primer mix. MiXCR, applied by TCRdb to the 5' RACE reads, yields one record per CDR3 protein. The sample holds 1.6 million or so distinct CDR3 sequences; 30% to 35% are singletons and the top ten take around 10%. Germline loops: CDR1 MGHRA, CDR2 YSYEKL. CDR3 length: 15 residues. The J segment lost 3 bases and the V segment lost 1 base, leaving 6 bases of the junction unmatched. The chain has TRBV4-1 and TRBJ2-7, with 7 bases fitting TRBD1. The sample was blood. The clonotype originates from a woman under 40 in good health. As DNA, the CDR3 is TGCGCCAGCAGCCAAGGGATATCAGGGGGCTACGAGCAGTACTTC. As protein: CASSQGISGGYEQYF.